These 20 T cell receptor beta chains share one sample of origin, sequenced in a study of T cell repertoires in cytomegalovirus infection. What these receptors recognize is not known. TCRdb passed the reads through MiXCR, listing each CDR3 protein once. The sample records hundreds of thousands of distinct CDR3 sequences, 25% to 30% being singletons. This sample comprised cultured PBMCs, obtained from culture after CMV antigen stimulation. All receptors derive from a human donor in good health (CMV status not recorded). Some clones in this sample may be carry-over from other donors' samples.

V is TRBV19 and J is TRBJ2-1, with a tentative D call TRBD2 (7 bases). The germline CDR1 and CDR2 sequences are LNHDA and SQIVND (reference sequence). Trimming took 10 bases from V and 10 from J, leaving 23 bases between them. This CDR3 contains 14 residues. The CDR3 loop reads CATSWEGGRREQFF. The CDR3 nucleotides are TGTGCCACTAGCTGGGAGGGGGGGAGAAGGGAGCAGTTCTTC.

This chain uses TRBV27 with TRBJ2-7; D is unclear. This CDR3 is 15 amino acids long. Germline V gives CDR1 MNHEY, CDR2 SMNVEV (reference sequence). V lost 2 bases and J lost 0, with 11 bases in between. CDR3 region: CASSLNQLPSYEQYF. The CDR3 DNA follows: TGTGCCAGCAGTTTAAACCAACTACCCTCCTACGAGCAGTACTTC.

This clonotype was seen more than once but under ten times. This rearrangement joins TRBV29-1 to TRBJ1-1, with TRBD1 as a possible D gene (5 bases). Germline V gene lookup returns CDR1 SQVTM and CDR2 ANQGSEA. Trimming left V 3 bases short and J 1 base short, with 12 bases between. The CDR3 has 14 residues. CDR3 nucleotide sequence: TGCAGCGTTGAGAGAACAGGACCGAACACTGAAGCTTTCTTT. It yields the protein CSVERTGPNTEAFF. The full variable domain, rest sourced from reference TRBV29-1 and TRBJ1-1, is SAVISQKPSRDICQRGTSLTIQCQVDSQVTMMFWYRQQPGQSLTLIATANQGSEATYESGFVIDKFPISRPNLTFSTLTVSNMSPEDSSIYLCSVERTGPNTEAFFGQGTRLTVV.

J is TRBJ2-7 and V is TRBV7-6, with 14 positions matching TRBD2. The CDR3 runs to 21 residues. Losses at the gene ends were 2 bases for V and 2 bases for J; bases not matched to a gene: 17. Germline CDR1 is SGHVS and CDR2 is FNYEAQ. Here the CDR3 reads CASSLKGLAGAGSTQTYEQYF. The CDR3 region has the DNA TGTGCCAGCAGCTTAAAGGGACTAGCGGGAGCAGGGTCGACACAAACCTACGAGCAGTACTTC.

The chain is built from TRBV28 and TRBJ1-6; D unclear. Trimming shortened V by 4 bases and J by 0 bases, and 10 bases separated the two germline ends. This CDR3 region has 16 residues. CDR1 MDHEN and CDR2 SYDVKM come from the germline V gene. CDR3: CASSSVSSSYNSPLHF. In DNA, the CDR3 is TGTGCCAGCAGTTCCGTCTCGAGCTCCTATAATTCACCCCTCCACTTT.

V gene TRBV10-3 combines with J gene TRBJ1-1; D call uncertain. Germline CDR1 reads ENHRY; CDR2 reads SYGVKD. V was clipped by 2 bases and J by 1 base, with 11 bases between them. The CDR3 has 15 residues. DNA of the CDR3: TGTGCCATCAGTGAGGGGCAGTCGGGGAACACTGAAGCTTTCTTT. Translation gives CAISEGQSGNTEAFF.

The J gene is TRBJ1-2, the V gene TRBV5-8; 7 positions match TRBD1. After removal of 0 bases from V and 7 bases from J, the junction contained 6 bases not matched to a gene. The CDR3 extends over 14 amino acids. Germline V gives CDR1 SGHTS, CDR2 YDEGEE. The CDR3 sequence: CASSLGQGGFGYTF. The CDR3 DNA is TGTGCCAGCAGCTTGGGACAGGGAGGATTTGGCTACACCTTC. Using reference TRBV5-8 and TRBJ1-2 for the parts outside the CDR3, the full variable domain is EAGVTQSPTHLIKTRGQQATLRCSPISGHTSVYWYQQALGLGLQFLLWYDEGEERNRGNFPPRFSGRQFPNYSSELNVNALELEDSALYLCASSLGQGGFGYTFGSGTRLTVV.

This clonotype was observed a handful of times. V is TRBV10-3 and J is TRBJ1-5; D is uncertain. Germline lookup yields CDR1 ENHRY and CDR2 SYGVKD. CDR3 length equals 14 residues. The V end was cut by 7 bases, the J end by 0 bases, with 10 bases between. CDR3 nucleotide sequence: TGTGCCATCAAGGGAGACTATAGCAATCAGCCCCAGCATTTT. Translation gives CAIKGDYSNQPQHF.

Ten or more counts support this clonotype. One end of the junction does not line up with germline, which may come from a read error. This chain links TRBV7-2 with TRBJ2-5; TRBD2 agrees at 12 bases. This CDR3 has 15 residues. Germline CDR1 is SGHTA and CDR2 is FQGNSA. The CDR3 bases are TGTGCCAGCAGCTTGGCCCTGCTAGCGGGAGGGCCTTTGGACTTC. It translates to CASSLALLAGGPLDF.

The CDR3 DNA reads as TGTGCCAGTAGTATTTACACCGGGACAAATAATTTCCCTAACAATGAGCAGTTCTTC. This codes for CASSIYTGTNNFPNNEQFF. The V and J genes are TRBV19 and TRBJ2-1; tentative D call: TRBD1 (6 bases). This CDR3 contains 19 residues. V was clipped by 3 bases and J by 5 bases, with 26 bases between them. The germline V gene has CDR1 LNHDA and CDR2 SQIVND (reference sequence).

The J gene is TRBJ1-1, the V gene TRBV27, with 12 bases aligning to TRBD1. V shed 8 bases, J shed 4 bases, and the junction held 11 bases outside the gene matches. Germline V CDR1 and CDR2: MNHEY, SMNVEV (reference sequence). The CDR3 runs 16 residues. CDR3 loop: CASGPGQGAGGTEAFF. Here the CDR3 DNA reads TGTGCCAGCGGTCCGGGACAGGGGGCGGGAGGCACTGAAGCTTTCTTT.

DNA for the CDR3: TGTGCCAGCAGTTCCCCAGGTTTGAACGAGCAGTACTTC. Its translation: CASSSPGLNEQYF. The gene calls are TRBV12-3 or TRBV12-4 and TRBJ2-7; D gene unclear. The CDR3 extends over 13 amino acids. With 4 bases removed from V and 5 bases from J, the gap between germline ends came to 12 bases.

The DNA of the CDR3 is TGTGCCAGCAGCGTCGGACAGGTCGGGGGTTCACCCCTCCACTTT. Protein product: CASSVGQVGGSPLHF. V gene TRBV7-2 combines with J gene TRBJ1-6, with TRBD1 matching 7 bases. The V gene's germline CDR1 is SGHTA and CDR2 FQGNSA. Germline trimming cut 5 bases from V and 9 bases from J; bases unmatched to any gene: 10. The CDR3 extends over 15 amino acids.

This clonotype was observed a single time. The V gene is TRBV28, the J gene TRBJ1-1; D gene uncertain. The CDR3 is 16 amino acids. The germline V gene encodes CDR1 MDHEN and CDR2 SYDVKM. V was shortened by 5 bases and J by 0 bases, with 16 bases between the two germline ends. The CDR3 DNA follows: TGTGCCAGCAGTACCACGGGTCGGGCCATGAACACTGAAGCTTTCTTT. Translation: CASSTTGRAMNTEAFF.

V and J are TRBV29-1 and TRBJ1-2, with TRBD1 as a possible D gene (6 bases). Germline lookup yields CDR1 SQVTM and CDR2 ANQGSEA. This CDR3 spans 12 amino acids. V lost 5 bases, J lost 5 bases, and 12 bases lay in between. CDR3 in amino acids: CSVSLGTYGYTF. The CDR3 DNA follows: TGCAGCGTTAGTTTGGGGACATATGGCTACACCTTC.

V is TRBV5-8 and J is TRBJ2-1; 11 nucleotides align to TRBD1. Germline V gene data show CDR1 as SGHTS and CDR2 as YDEGEE. There are 15 residues in the CDR3. J was trimmed by 6 bases and V by 4 bases; bases with no gene match: 6. The CDR3 sequence is CASSLGQGAFNEQFF. The CDR3 bases are TGTGCCAGCAGCCTAGGACAGGGGGCCTTCAATGAGCAGTTCTTC.

This clonotype has just a few counts. J is TRBJ2-3 and V is TRBV7-2; 8 nucleotides line up with TRBD1. The CDR3 is made up of 14 amino acids. The germline gives CDR1 SGHTA, CDR2 FQGNSA. Germline trimming cut 4 bases from V and 5 bases from J; bases unmatched to any gene: 5. This CDR3 is CASSSGQGKDTQYF. CDR3 coding DNA: TGTGCCAGCAGCTCCGGACAGGGCAAAGATACGCAGTATTTT.

The table lists this clonotype with a few counts. The chain has TRBV6-8 and TRBJ2-7; 8 positions agree with TRBD1. Trimming took 0 bases from V and 0 from J; bases not matched to a gene: 1. This CDR3 region has 15 residues. Germline V CDR1 and CDR2: MNHGY, SAAAGT. CDR3 nucleotides: TGTGCCAGCAGTTACTCGGGACAGGTCTCCTACGAGCAGTACTTC. It specifies CASSYSGQVSYEQYF.

This clonotype occurred many times. The V call is TRBV7-2, the J call TRBJ1-5; TRBD1 matches 9 bases. Germline CDR1 and CDR2: SGHTA and FQGNSA. V shed 5 bases and J 7 bases; nucleotides not matched to a gene: 15. The CDR3 has 17 residues. The DNA of the CDR3 is TGTGCCAGCAGCCACACCTACACAGGGGGCGCGGGGCAGCCCCAGCATTTT. Its translation is CASSHTYTGGAGQPQHF.

This clonotype was counted at least ten times. The CDR3: CASSHYDLPFFYGYTF. Written as DNA, the CDR3 is TGCGCCAGCAGCCATTATGATCTGCCTTTCTTTTATGGCTACACCTTC. The V gene is TRBV4-1, the J gene TRBJ1-2; no reliable D call. CDR1 and CDR2 from the germline V gene are MGHRA and YSYEKL. The CDR3 loop spans 16 amino acids. V was trimmed by 3 bases and J by 5 bases, leaving 19 bases between them.